A selection of T cell receptor beta chains follows, all from one sample in a study of blood T cell repertoires in COVID-19. Clones were read by immunoSEQ multiplex PCR, and TCRdb kept only the in-frame ones, dropping some. The sample lists 90,000 to 150,000 clones, 75% to 85% occurring once. Sequenced input: peripheral blood. Receptor source: a woman aged 80 or older with acute or convalescent COVID-19. The CDR3 runs from the conserved cysteine through the conserved F or W. D genes are given only for firm matches. Clone size is given for some rows only: seen once, a few or many times, or a class if the clone is expanded.

DNA: TGTGCCAGCAGTTTAGAACAGATGTACGAGCAGTACTTC
CDR3: CASSLEQMYEQYF
V: TRBV12-3/TRBV12-4
size: NA
D: NA
J: TRBJ2-7

DNA: TGTGCCAGCAGCGGACAGAGCTCTGGGGCCAACGTCCTGACTTTC
CDR3: CASSGQSSGANVLTF
V: TRBV6-6
size: NA
D: NA
J: TRBJ2-6

DNA: TGTGCCAGCAGCTTGGTATTAGCGGTGGCCCGCGAGCAGTACTTC
CDR3: CASSLVLAVAREQYF
V: TRBV5-6
size: NA
D: NA
J: TRBJ2-7

DNA: TGTGCCAGCAGCTCTAGGACAGGGGGTCTCACAGATACGCAGTATTTT
CDR3: CASSSRTGGLTDTQYF
V: TRBV7-3
size: NA
D: TRBD1
J: TRBJ2-3

DNA: TGTGCCAGCAGCCAGCGCTTAGCGACAGGGGTTGAGTTCTTC
CDR3: CASSQRLATGVEFF
V: TRBV7-2
size: NA
D: TRBD1
J: TRBJ2-1

DNA: TGTGCCAGCAGCTTCCGACAGGGGGCAGAGACCGGGGAGCTGTTTTTT
CDR3: CASSFRQGAETGELFF
V: TRBV7-3
size: NA
D: TRBD1
J: TRBJ2-2

DNA: TGTGCCACCAGCGATGTACAGGCAGGGGTCTATGGCTACACCTTC
CDR3: CATSDVQAGVYGYTF
V: TRBV15
size: NA
D: NA
J: TRBJ1-2

DNA: TGTGCCAGCAGTCCCGGACAGGGGAATAGCAATCAGCCCCAGCATTTT
CDR3: CASSPGQGNSNQPQHF
V: TRBV6-6
size: NA
D: TRBD1
J: TRBJ1-5

DNA: TGTGCCAGCAGCTTTCTGGGGGCCAACTATGGCTACACCTTC
CDR3: CASSFLGANYGYTF
V: TRBV11-2
size: few
D: NA
J: TRBJ1-2

DNA: TGTGCCAGCAGCTCCTCCTCATCACTTCCGAACACTGAAGCTTTCTTT
CDR3: CASSSSSSLPNTEAFF
V: TRBV7-9
size: NA
D: NA
J: TRBJ1-1

DNA: TGTGCCAGCAGCCCCCTAACGGGACACCCAAATTCACCCCTCCACTTT
CDR3: CASSPLTGHPNSPLHF
V: TRBV7-8
size: few
D: NA
J: TRBJ1-6

DNA: TGTGCCAGCCGTGGAGGCGGAGCAACTAATGAAAAACTGTTTTTT
CDR3: CASRGGGATNEKLFF
V: TRBV2
size: NA
D: NA
J: TRBJ1-4

DNA: TGCGCCAGCAGCCAAGCGGGGGTTTGGACTGAAGCTTTCTTT
CDR3: CASSQAGVWTEAFF
V: TRBV4-3
size: NA
D: NA
J: TRBJ1-1

DNA: TGTGCCAGCTACCGGGACAGGGCAACTAATGAAAAACTGTTTTTT
CDR3: CASYRDRATNEKLFF
V: TRBV2
size: NA
D: TRBD1
J: TRBJ1-4

DNA: TGTGCCAGCAGCTCTTCGACTAGCGGGGGCACAGATACGCAGTATTTT
CDR3: CASSSSTSGGTDTQYF
V: TRBV7-6
size: few
D: TRBD2
J: TRBJ2-3

DNA: TGTGCCAGCAAAGCCTCCTCTGGGGCCAACGTCCTGACTTTC
CDR3: CASKASSGANVLTF
V: TRBV6-5
size: NA
D: NA
J: TRBJ2-6

DNA: TGTGCCAGCAGTCCGGGACAGGGCCTGTCCTATGGCTACACCTTC
CDR3: CASSPGQGLSYGYTF
V: TRBV6-2/TRBV6-3
size: few
D: TRBD1
J: TRBJ1-2

DNA: TGTGCCAGTAGCGCGAGACTAGCGGGAGTGGACCAAGAGACCCAGTACTTC
CDR3: CASSARLAGVDQETQYF
V: TRBV19
size: NA
D: TRBD2
J: TRBJ2-5

DNA: TGTGCCAGCAGTTACTCGAGGGTTAGCGGGGTAGAGACCCAGTACTTC
CDR3: CASSYSRVSGVETQYF
V: TRBV6-5
size: NA
D: TRBD2
J: TRBJ2-5

DNA: TGTGCCAGCTCACCACCGAAGGGACAGGGACCAGATACGCAGTATTTT
CDR3: CASSPPKGQGPDTQYF
V: TRBV18
size: NA
D: TRBD1
J: TRBJ2-3

DNA: TGCGCCAGCAGCCAGAGGACAGACAATCAGCCCCAGCATTTT
CDR3: CASSQRTDNQPQHF
V: TRBV4-1
size: NA
D: NA
J: TRBJ1-5

DNA: TGTGCCAGCAGCTCGACAGGGCATGGCTACACCTTC
CDR3: CASSSTGHGYTF
V: TRBV7-2
size: NA
D: TRBD1
J: TRBJ1-2

DNA: TGTGCCAGCAATCCAGGACAGACCAACACCGGGGAGCTGTTTTTT
CDR3: CASNPGQTNTGELFF
V: TRBV2
size: NA
D: NA
J: TRBJ2-2

DNA: TGTGCCAGCTCACCTCCGGAAGGGGTAGGTCAGCCCCAGCATTTT
CDR3: CASSPPEGVGQPQHF
V: TRBV18
size: NA
D: NA
J: TRBJ1-5

DNA: TGCAGCGTTCTAGACAGGGTAGGCACAGATACGCAGTATTTT
CDR3: CSVLDRVGTDTQYF
V: TRBV29-1
size: few
D: TRBD1
J: TRBJ2-3

DNA: TGTGCCAGCAGTTACTCGGTTGAAGCTCGGTCGGAAGCTTTCTTT
CDR3: CASSYSVEARSEAFF
V: TRBV6-5
size: NA
D: NA
J: TRBJ1-1

DNA: TGTGCCAGCAGTCCCCTTTATCCCCGAGAGACCCAGTACTTC
CDR3: CASSPLYPRETQYF
V: TRBV28
size: NA
D: NA
J: TRBJ2-5

DNA: TGTGCCAGCAGCCAAGTAGCGGGGGCGGGAGATACGCAGTATTTT
CDR3: CASSQVAGAGDTQYF
V: TRBV3-1/TRBV3-2
size: NA
D: TRBD2
J: TRBJ2-3

DNA: TGCGCCAGCAGCACGGACTCCAATTCACCCCTCCACTTT
CDR3: CASSTDSNSPLHF
V: TRBV5-1
size: NA
D: NA
J: TRBJ1-6

DNA: TGTGCCAGTAGTATAGTATCCGGTCAAAATTCACCCCTCCACTTT
CDR3: CASSIVSGQNSPLHF
V: TRBV19
size: NA
D: NA
J: TRBJ1-6

DNA: TGTGCCAGCTCGCCCCCGGGAGGGGCCCCCTACGAGCAGTACTTC
CDR3: CASSPPGGAPYEQYF
V: TRBV18
size: NA
D: TRBD2
J: TRBJ2-7

DNA: TGTGCCACCAGCAGAGATGGGACAGGATCTAATGAAAAACTGTTTTTT
CDR3: CATSRDGTGSNEKLFF
V: TRBV15
size: few
D: TRBD1
J: TRBJ1-4

DNA: TGTGCCAGCTCGGACTTCCAAGAGACCCAGTACTTC
CDR3: CASSDFQETQYF
V: TRBV3-1/TRBV3-2
size: NA
D: NA
J: TRBJ2-5

DNA: TGTGCCAGCAGTCGAACCAGGGCAGTCTCCTACGAGCAGTACTTC
CDR3: CASSRTRAVSYEQYF
V: TRBV2
size: NA
D: NA
J: TRBJ2-7

DNA: TGTGCCAGCATCGCCAAGATAGTTCGTAGAGGAGCTTTCTTT
CDR3: CASIAKIVRRGAFF
V: TRBV3-1/TRBV3-2
size: many
D: NA
J: TRBJ1-1

DNA: TGTGCCAGCAGTTTCGCGGGAGGGAAGACAGATACGCAGTATTTT
CDR3: CASSFAGGKTDTQYF
V: TRBV11-2
size: NA
D: TRBD2
J: TRBJ2-3

DNA: TGTGCCAGCAGCACCGGGGACAGGGTATACTACGAGCAGTACTTC
CDR3: CASSTGDRVYYEQYF
V: TRBV9
size: NA
D: TRBD1
J: TRBJ2-7

DNA: TGTGCCAGCAGTGTACAGGGTTCCTATGGCTACACCTTC
CDR3: CASSVQGSYGYTF
V: TRBV6-2/TRBV6-3
size: NA
D: NA
J: TRBJ1-2

DNA: TGTGCCAGCAGCCCCCTGGGACTAGCGAGCGGGGAGCTGTTTTTT
CDR3: CASSPLGLASGELFF
V: TRBV7-2
size: NA
D: TRBD2
J: TRBJ2-2

DNA: TGTGCCAGCAGAAACAGGGTCTCGGCTGAAGCTTTCTTT
CDR3: CASRNRVSAEAFF
V: TRBV2
size: NA
D: NA
J: TRBJ1-1

DNA: TGCGCCAGCAGCCAAGAACCACTAGGTGTCGAGCAGTTCTTC
CDR3: CASSQEPLGVEQFF
V: TRBV4-1
size: NA
D: NA
J: TRBJ2-1

DNA: TGTGCCAGCAGCTTGGAACTGACTAGCGGGAGTGGGAACATTCAGTACTTC
CDR3: CASSLELTSGSGNIQYF
V: TRBV5-6
size: NA
D: TRBD2
J: TRBJ2-4

DNA: TGTGCCAGCACTTACAGTGCTAATTCACCCCTCCACTTT
CDR3: CASTYSANSPLHF
V: TRBV2
size: NA
D: NA
J: TRBJ1-6

DNA: TGTGCCAGCAGTCAGCAACAGGGGCCCGGTGAAAAACTGTTTTTT
CDR3: CASSQQQGPGEKLFF
V: TRBV28
size: NA
D: TRBD1
J: TRBJ1-4

DNA: TGTGCCAGCAGTTTACGCCCCCAGGCTGGAGGGAGCACCGGGGAGCTGTTTTTT
CDR3: CASSLRPQAGGSTGELFF
V: TRBV27
size: NA
D: NA
J: TRBJ2-2

DNA: TGCAGCGTTGCGGAAGCGGCGGTACAAGAGACCCAGTACTTC
CDR3: CSVAEAAVQETQYF
V: TRBV29-1
size: NA
D: NA
J: TRBJ2-5

DNA: TGTGCCAGCACATACAGGGAAGGGGCTGAAGCTTTCTTT
CDR3: CASTYREGAEAFF
V: TRBV27
size: NA
D: NA
J: TRBJ1-1

DNA: TGTGCCAGCAGTTTCGGCGGCTATCAGCCCCAGCATTTT
CDR3: CASSFGGYQPQHF
V: TRBV12-3/TRBV12-4
size: NA
D: NA
J: TRBJ1-5

DNA: TGTGCCAGCAGCCCATGCCATGCGGGGGGCACCGGCGATGAGCAGTTCTTC
CDR3: CASSPCHAGGTGDEQFF
V: TRBV6-7
size: NA
D: TRBD2
J: TRBJ2-1

DNA: TGTGCCAGCAGCTTAAGAGGTTGGGGGGATTTGACCTATGGCTACACCTTC
CDR3: CASSLRGWGDLTYGYTF
V: TRBV7-2
size: NA
D: NA
J: TRBJ1-2

DNA: TGTGCCAGCAGCCAAGATCTACAGGTCAATTCACCCCTCCACTTT
CDR3: CASSQDLQVNSPLHF
V: TRBV4-2
size: NA
D: NA
J: TRBJ1-6

DNA: TGTGCCAGCAGGGGGACTGACGGAAGCTCCTACAATGAGCAGTTCTTC
CDR3: CASRGTDGSSYNEQFF
V: TRBV7-2
size: NA
D: NA
J: TRBJ2-1

DNA: TGTGCCAGCAGCTTGACAGAAAACACTGAAGCTTTCTTT
CDR3: CASSLTENTEAFF
V: TRBV7-9
size: few
D: NA
J: TRBJ1-1